The 21 T cell receptor beta chains in this list originate from one sample, sequenced in a study of cytomegalovirus exposure and HLA in healthy donors. The PCR made use of 60 Vbeta and 13 Jbeta primers. Sequencing used immunoSEQ multiplex PCR; TCRdb keeps in-frame clones, though not all of them. Here the sample spans 250,000 to 350,000 clones, around 86% being singletons. The sequencing sample was made of PBMCs. Receptors were obtained from a middle-aged man in good health and CMV-seropositive.

V and J are TRBV14 and TRBJ2-3; D is perhaps TRBD1 (5 bases). The CDR3 has 16 amino acids. Germline V gene lookup returns CDR1 SGHDN and CDR2 FVKESK. V dropped 4 bases and J dropped 2 bases, with 16 bases sitting between them. CDR3 nucleotide sequence: TGTGCCAGCAGCCCCTATTCCCGACAGTCCACAGATACGCAGTATTTT. Its translation is CASSPYSRQSTDTQYF.

The chain recombines TRBV18 with TRBJ2-5; 8 bases map to TRBD1. The CDR3 covers 15 residues. The germline V gene has CDR1 KGHSH and CDR2 LQKENI. Losses at the gene ends were 1 base for V and 4 bases for J; bases not matched to a gene: 5. The CDR3 coding sequence is TGTGCCAGCTCACCACTAGACAGGGGAGGAGAGACCCAGTACTTC. Translating gives CASSPLDRGGETQYF. Full variable domain (outside the CDR3, taken from reference TRBV18 and TRBJ2-5): NAGVMQNPRHLVRRRGQEARLRCSPMKGHSHVYWYRQLPEEGLKFMVYLQKENIIDESGMPKERFSAEFPKEGPSILRIQQVVRGDSAAYFCASSPLDRGGETQYFGPGTRLLVL.

This sequence joins TRBV7-9 and TRBJ1-3, with D perhaps TRBD1 (5 bases). Germline V gives CDR1 SEHNR, CDR2 FQNEAQ (reference sequence). The V end was cut by 5 bases, the J end by 2 bases, with 19 bases between. This CDR3 region has 17 residues. CDR3 protein: CASSRDPAGVAGNTIYF. The CDR3 DNA reads as TGTGCCAGCAGCCGAGACCCCGCGGGGGTCGCTGGAAACACCATATATTTT.

The gene calls are TRBV19 and TRBJ2-2; D gene uncertain. V lost 1 base and J 1 base, leaving 4 bases between the germline ends. CDR1 and CDR2 from the germline V gene are LNHDA and SQIVND (reference sequence). The CDR3 has 14 residues. CDR3 sequence reads: CASSIVVNTGELFF. Written as DNA, the CDR3 is TGTGCCAGTAGTATAGTCGTGAACACCGGGGAGCTGTTTTTT.

Notes on this clone: The junction does not match germline at one end; this may be a read error. The J gene is TRBJ2-1, the V gene TRBV7-9, with 9 nucleotides matching TRBD2. This CDR3 contains 15 residues. CDR1 is SEHNR and CDR2 is FQNEAQ in the germline V gene (reference sequence). CDR3 sequence (DNA): TGTTCCAGCAGCCTTTGGGCGGGAGGGGTGAATGAGCAGTTCTTC. Translated: CSSSLWAGGVNEQFF. Full variable domain (rest looked up from reference TRBV7-9 and TRBJ2-1): DTGVSQNPRHKITKRGQNVTFRCDPISEHNRLYWYRQTLGQGPEFLTYFQNEAQLEKSRLLSDRFSAERPKGSFSTLEIQRTEQGDSAMYLCSSSLWAGGVNEQFFGPGTRLTVL.

This chain uses TRBV29-1 with TRBJ2-7; TRBD1 matches 11 bases. The V segment lost 5 bases and the J segment 2 bases; nucleotides outside the gene matches: 5. The CDR3 spans 14 residues. Germline V CDR1 and CDR2: SQVTM, ANQGSEA. CDR3 protein: CSVTGTGGPYEQYF. As DNA, the CDR3 is TGCAGCGTTACAGGGACAGGGGGACCCTACGAGCAGTACTTC.

The chain recombines TRBV7-8 with TRBJ2-1; 8 bases are shared with TRBD2. Germline CDR1 is SGHVS and CDR2 is FQNEAQ. J was trimmed by 4 bases and V by 5 bases; bases with no gene match: 7. The CDR3 is 15 residues long. This chain's CDR3 is CASSPRASGYNEQFF. As DNA, the CDR3 is TGTGCCAGCAGCCCCCGTGCTAGCGGGTACAATGAGCAGTTCTTC.

The V call is TRBV19, the J call TRBJ1-2; TRBD1 might be the D (6 bases). This CDR3 is built from 14 residues. From germline, CDR1 is LNHDA and CDR2 SQIVND (reference sequence). Trimming shortened V by 7 bases and J by 3 bases, and 15 bases separated the two germline ends. This CDR3 is CASTAQGIDYGYTF. DNA for the CDR3: TGTGCCAGTACCGCACAGGGAATCGACTATGGCTACACCTTC.

The chain links TRBV5-1 to TRBJ2-1, with 15 bases aligning to TRBD2. There are 15 residues in the CDR3. After removal of 4 bases from V and 9 bases from J, the junction contained 5 bases not matched to a gene. The germline gives CDR1 SGHRS, CDR2 YFSETQ. The CDR3 DNA follows: TGCGCCAGCAGCAGGACTAGCGGGAGGGCCTTTGAGCAGTTCTTC. Its protein is CASSRTSGRAFEQFF.

Comments on this clone: Sequence at one end of the junction differs from germline and may be a read error. The V gene is TRBV7-9, the J gene TRBJ1-1; TRBD1 might be the D (5 bases). CDR3 length: 15 residues. Germline-derived CDR1 and CDR2 are SEHNR and FQNEAQ (reference sequence). This CDR3 reads CSSSLARQRNTEAFF. CDR3 in DNA: TGTTCCAGCAGCTTAGCCCGACAGCGGAACACTGAAGCTTTCTTT.

V gene TRBV2 combines with J gene TRBJ2-1; 7 bases are shared with TRBD2. V lost 5 bases to trimming and J lost 4 bases; unmatched junction nucleotides: 2. The germline gives CDR1 SNHLY, CDR2 FYNNEI. The CDR3 sequence is 13 residues long. CDR3: CASSRLAYNEQFF. In nucleotides, the CDR3 is TGTGCCAGCAGTAGACTAGCTTACAATGAGCAGTTCTTC.

The rearrangement joins TRBV7-9 to TRBJ1-5; 8 bases align to TRBD1. This CDR3 contains 13 residues. Germline trimming cut 7 bases from V and 4 bases from J; bases unmatched to any gene: 3. Germline V gene lookup returns CDR1 SEHNR and CDR2 FQNEAQ (reference sequence). The CDR3: CASNQGANQPQHF. In DNA form, the CDR3 reads TGTGCCAGCAACCAGGGGGCGAATCAGCCCCAGCATTTT.

The J gene is TRBJ2-7, the V gene TRBV5-1; 12 bases are a match to TRBD2. With V trimmed by 6 bases and J by 7 bases, 17 bases remained unmatched. The CDR3 spans 17 residues. Germline CDR1 SGHRS, CDR2 YFSETQ. The CDR3 nucleotides are TGCGCCAGCACCGCCGGGGCTAGCGGGAGGGCCCGGGGGGAGCAGTACTTC. Translating gives CASTAGASGRARGEQYF. The complete variable domain, with remaining parts taken from reference TRBV5-1 and TRBJ2-7, reads KAGVTQTPRYLIKTRGQQVTLSCSPISGHRSVSWYQQTPGQGLQFLFEYFSETQRNKGNFPGRFSGRQFSNSRSEMNVSTLELGDSALYLCASTAGASGRARGEQYFGPGTRLTVT.

V gene TRBV5-4 combines with J gene TRBJ1-3; unclear D gene. CDR3 length: 14 amino acids. Between the trimmed V and J ends, which lost 0 bases and 2 bases, there was a span of 6 bases. Germline V lookup: CDR1 SGHNT, CDR2 YYREEE (reference sequence). DNA for the CDR3: TGTGCCAGCAGCTTGGGCACGGCTGGAAACACCATATATTTT. Translated: CASSLGTAGNTIYF.

This chain joins TRBV28 and TRBJ2-6, with a tentative D call TRBD2 (6 bases). The V and J ends lost 6 bases and 0 bases respectively, with 15 bases between them. In germline, CDR1 is MDHEN, CDR2 SYDVKM. The CDR3 length is 17 residues. DNA for the CDR3: TGTGCCAGCAGCTTGCTAGCGACGATCTCTGGGGCCAACGTCCTGACTTTC. It specifies CASSLLATISGANVLTF.

This clone was detected a few times. The chain joins TRBV5-6 to TRBJ2-7, with 13 bases aligning to TRBD2. J gave up 5 bases and V 3 bases, and 5 bases lay outside the gene matches. CDR1 SGHDT and CDR2 YYEEEE come from the germline V gene. This CDR3 comprises 15 residues. This chain's CDR3 is CASSSGLAGSNEQYF. CDR3 bases: TGTGCCAGCAGCTCGGGACTAGCGGGGAGCAACGAGCAGTACTTC.

In this sample, this clone turned up once. One end of the junction fails to match germline, which may point to a read error. The chain joins TRBV7-9 to TRBJ2-7; 7 nucleotides line up with TRBD2. Germline loops: CDR1 SEHNR, CDR2 FQNEAQ (reference sequence). This CDR3 has 13 residues. Here the CDR3 reads CSSSSPGGLWQYF. The CDR3 region has the DNA TGTTCCAGCAGCTCCCCGGGGGGTCTCTGGCAGTACTTC.

The chain employs TRBV19 and TRBJ2-7, with 13 bases matching TRBD2. The germline V gene has CDR1 LNHDA and CDR2 SQIVND (reference sequence). J gave up 3 bases and V 5 bases, and 4 bases lay outside the gene matches. The CDR3 contains 15 residues. DNA for the CDR3: TGTGCCAGTAGTCGGACTAGCGGGAGAATCTACGAGCAGTACTTC. Translated: CASSRTSGRIYEQYF. Full variable domain (rest looked up from reference TRBV19 and TRBJ2-7): DGGITQSPKYLFRKEGQNVTLSCEQNLNHDAMYWYRQDPGQGLRLIYYSQIVNDFQKGDIAEGYSVSREKKESFPLTVTSAQKNPTAFYLCASSRTSGRIYEQYFGPGTRLTVT.

This clone was detected only a few times. The CDR3 coding sequence is TGTGCCAGCAGTGAAGGTTCTACAGTCCTTCAGCCCCAGCATTTT. Its translation: CASSEGSTVLQPQHF. This rearrangement joins TRBV2 to TRBJ1-5; D is ambiguous. The V gene lost 1 base and the J gene lost 6 bases, with 13 bases spanning the gap. The CDR3 totals 15 residues. Germline CDR1 and CDR2: SNHLY and FYNNEI. Complete variable domain (other parts from reference TRBV2 and TRBJ1-5): EPEVTQTPSHQVTQMGQEVILRCVPISNHLYFYWYRQILGQKVEFLVSFYNNEISEKSEIFDDQFSVERPDGSNFTLKIRSTKLEDSAMYFCASSEGSTVLQPQHFGDGTRLSIL.

V is TRBV6-4 and J is TRBJ1-2, with D tentatively TRBD1 (6 bases). The V end lost 5 bases, the J end lost 8 bases, and 24 bases lay between the germline ends. Germline V gene data show CDR1 as MRHNA and CDR2 as SNTAGT. This CDR3 region has 16 residues. CDR3 nucleotides: TGTGCCAGCAGTCAATCCACGGACAGCTGGTTTGGGGGCTACACCTTC. This gives the protein CASSQSTDSWFGGYTF.

V gene TRBV7-2 combines with J gene TRBJ2-7; 7 nucleotides line up with TRBD1. CDR3 length: 14 residues. CDR1 SGHTA and CDR2 FQGNSA come from the germline V gene. V was clipped by 4 bases and J by 2 bases; unmatched bases: 5. This CDR3 is CASSSYQGAYEQYF. As DNA, the CDR3 is TGTGCCAGCAGCTCCTATCAGGGGGCCTACGAGCAGTACTTC.